This is a list of T cell receptor beta chains from one sample in a study of graft-versus-host responses after intestinal transplantation. Profiling relied on immunoSEQ multiplex PCR, and the TCRdb table lists in-frame clones only, not all of them. The table shows 20,000 to 30,000 clones, with more than 75% occurring only once. These receptors' antigens are unknown. Sequenced here: unstimulated CD4+ T cells sorted from spleen or lymph node cells, sampled before intestinal transplant. These receptor sequences come from a human donor who received an intestinal transplant. Both conserved end residues are part of each CDR3. D genes are given only for firm matches. Size values are once, few and many counts, or a class for expanded clones, and some rows have none.

J: TRBJ1-1
V: TRBV6-1
size: -
D: -
CDR3: CASSELRGGSTEAFF
DNA: TGTGCCAGCAGTGAACTGAGGGGAGGAAGCACTGAAGCTTTCTTT

J: TRBJ1-1
V: TRBV9
size: -
D: -
CDR3: CASSVEGGTEAFF
DNA: TGTGCCAGCAGCGTAGAGGGGGGCACTGAAGCTTTCTTT

J: TRBJ1-2
V: TRBV6-1
size: -
D: TRBD1
CDR3: CASSIQGSDYGYTF
DNA: TGTGCCAGCAGTATACAGGGGTCGGACTATGGCTACACCTTC

J: TRBJ2-5
V: TRBV5-1
size: -
D: -
CDR3: CASMAGTYQETQYF
DNA: TGCGCCAGCATGGCCGGGACATACCAAGAGACCCAGTACTTC

J: TRBJ1-4
V: TRBV4-1
size: -
D: -
CDR3: CASSQGRGVFTTNEKLFF
DNA: TGCGCCAGCAGCCAAGGAAGAGGGGTTTTTACAACTAATGAAAAACTGTTTTTT

J: TRBJ2-1
V: TRBV27
size: once
D: TRBD1
CDR3: CASSPVRVVGTGYNEQFF
DNA: TGTGCCAGCAGTCCCGTTAGGGTAGTAGGGACAGGGTACAATGAGCAGTTCTTC

J: TRBJ2-3
V: TRBV1
size: -
D: -
CDR3: CTSSLFQREGSPHPDTQYF
DNA: TGCACCAGCAGCCTTTTTCAGCGGGAGGGCTCCCCGCACCCAGATACGCAGTATTTT

J: TRBJ1-5
V: TRBV11-3
size: -
D: -
CDR3: CASSRLGPQHF
DNA: TGTGCCAGCAGCCGTCTAGGGCCCCAGCATTTT

J: TRBJ2-1
V: TRBV5-6
size: once
D: TRBD2
CDR3: CASSHGLAGGLIGADEQFF
DNA: TGTGCCAGCAGCCATGGACTAGCGGGAGGGTTAATCGGGGCAGATGAGCAGTTCTTC

J: TRBJ2-7
V: TRBV6-1
size: -
D: TRBD1
CDR3: CACSWLRDSPYEQYF
DNA: TGTGCCTGCAGTTGGCTCCGGGACAGCCCCTACGAGCAGTACTTC

J: TRBJ1-1
V: TRBV19
size: -
D: -
CDR3: CASSMVVGGTEAFF
DNA: TGTGCCAGTAGTATGGTTGTTGGGGGTACTGAAGCTTTCTTT

J: TRBJ1-2
V: TRBV5-6
size: -
D: -
CDR3: CASREGRGRYYGYTF
DNA: TGTGCCAGCAGGGAAGGTCGAGGTCGGTACTATGGCTACACCTTC

J: TRBJ2-7
V: TRBV4-1
size: -
D: TRBD1
CDR3: CASSQAETGGSYEQYF
DNA: TGCGCCAGCAGCCAAGCCGAGACAGGGGGCTCCTACGAGCAGTACTTC

J: TRBJ1-5
V: TRBV7-6
size: -
D: -
CDR3: CASSLVGQPQHF
DNA: TGTGCCAGCAGCTTAGTGGGTCAGCCCCAGCATTTT

J: TRBJ2-7
V: TRBV5-1
size: -
D: -
CDR3: CASSLGGGGYEQYF
DNA: TGCGCCAGCAGCTTAGGAGGGGGCGGGTACGAGCAGTACTTC

J: TRBJ1-2
V: TRBV30
size: once
D: -
CDR3: CAWSVSVGGYTF
DNA: TGTGCCTGGAGTGTAAGCGTGGGCGGCTACACCTTC

J: TRBJ2-5
V: TRBV18
size: -
D: -
CDR3: CASSPPQGETQYF
DNA: TGTGCCAGCTCACCACCCCAGGGAGAGACCCAGTACTTC

J: TRBJ2-1
V: TRBV7-3
size: -
D: TRBD2
CDR3: CASSSSGSNEQFF
DNA: TGTGCCAGCAGCTCTAGCGGGAGCAATGAGCAGTTCTTC

J: TRBJ1-2
V: TRBV11-2
size: -
D: -
CDR3: CASSLVVGYGYTF
DNA: TGTGCCAGCAGCTTAGTGGTTGGGTATGGCTACACCTTC

J: TRBJ2-5
V: TRBV5-4
size: -
D: -
CDR3: CASSRRRDDQETQYF
DNA: TGTGCCAGCAGCCGCCGTAGGGACGATCAAGAGACCCAGTACTTC

J: TRBJ1-1
V: TRBV5-4
size: -
D: -
CDR3: CASSLDNTEAFF
DNA: TGTGCCAGCAGCTTGGATAACACTGAAGCTTTCTTT

J: TRBJ2-7
V: TRBV5-1
size: -
D: TRBD2
CDR3: CASTKEGLDSYEQYF
DNA: TGCGCCAGCACCAAGGAGGGACTAGATTCCTACGAGCAGTACTTC

J: TRBJ2-1
V: TRBV25-1
size: -
D: TRBD1
CDR3: CASSKQGVSTNEQFF
DNA: TGTGCCAGCAGTAAACAGGGGGTGAGTACAAATGAGCAGTTCTTC

J: TRBJ2-1
V: TRBV28
size: -
D: TRBD1
CDR3: CASSWAKPGQGYNEQFF
DNA: TGTGCCAGCAGTTGGGCTAAACCGGGACAGGGTTACAATGAGCAGTTCTTC

J: TRBJ2-1
V: TRBV7-3
size: once
D: -
CDR3: CASSWGMSSYNEQFF
DNA: TGTGCCAGCAGCTGGGGGATGAGCTCCTACAATGAGCAGTTCTTC

J: TRBJ2-5
V: TRBV7-6
size: -
D: TRBD2
CDR3: CASSPLAAQETQYF
DNA: TGTGCCAGCAGTCCCCTAGCGGCACAAGAGACCCAGTACTTC

J: TRBJ1-1
V: TRBV2
size: -
D: -
CDR3: CASSEINTPNYEAFF
DNA: TGTGCCAGCAGTGAGATTAACACCCCGAACTATGAAGCTTTCTTT

J: TRBJ2-3
V: TRBV28
size: -
D: -
CDR3: CASSPPSVPSTDTQYF
DNA: TGTGCCAGCAGTCCCCCTAGCGTACCTAGCACAGATACGCAGTATTTT

J: TRBJ1-1
V: TRBV5-1
size: -
D: -
CDR3: CASSLEADTEAFF
DNA: TGCGCCAGCAGCTTGGAGGCGGACACTGAAGCTTTCTTT

J: TRBJ2-5
V: TRBV20-1
size: -
D: -
CDR3: CSAKQETQYF
DNA: TGCAGTGCTAAGCAAGAGACCCAGTACTTC

J: TRBJ2-6
V: TRBV4-1
size: -
D: TRBD1
CDR3: CASSLTPGQGARSGANVLTF
DNA: TGCGCCAGCAGCCTAACCCCGGGACAGGGGGCGAGATCTGGGGCCAACGTCCTGACTTTC

J: TRBJ2-7
V: TRBV5-1
size: -
D: -
CDR3: CASNLGPTYEQYF
DNA: TGCGCCAGCAATTTAGGTCCAACCTACGAGCAGTACTTC

J: TRBJ1-2
V: TRBV6-5
size: once
D: -
CDR3: CASSYSTVGYGYTF
DNA: TGTGCCAGCAGTTACTCGACAGTTGGTTATGGCTACACCTTC

J: TRBJ2-7
V: TRBV4-1
size: once
D: TRBD1
CDR3: CASSQDGVDRGLKQYF
DNA: TGCGCCAGCAGCCAAGATGGCGTGGACAGGGGGCTAAAGCAGTACTTC

J: TRBJ2-1
V: TRBV9
size: -
D: TRBD2
CDR3: CASSVSLQGPGTSGRGEQFF
DNA: TGTGCCAGCAGCGTAAGCCTACAGGGCCCTGGGACTAGCGGGAGGGGTGAGCAGTTCTTC

J: TRBJ2-5
V: TRBV9
size: -
D: -
CDR3: CASSSNPSAQETQYF
DNA: TGTGCCAGCAGCTCCAACCCTAGCGCCCAAGAGACCCAGTACTTC

J: TRBJ1-1
V: TRBV5-5
size: -
D: -
CDR3: CASSLIVNTEAFF
DNA: TGTGCCAGCAGCTTGATCGTGAACACTGAAGCTTTCTTT

J: TRBJ2-7
V: TRBV6-6
size: -
D: TRBD1
CDR3: CASSYPQGADYEQYF
DNA: TGTGCCAGCAGCTACCCCCAGGGGGCCGACTACGAGCAGTACTTC

J: TRBJ2-3
V: TRBV6-5
size: few
D: -
CDR3: CASSYPRGTQYF
DNA: TGTGCCAGCAGTTACCCCCGGGGTACGCAGTATTTT

J: TRBJ2-1
V: TRBV5-6
size: -
D: TRBD2
CDR3: CASSRGTRLRNEQFF
DNA: TGTGCCAGCAGCCGCGGGACTAGACTACGCAATGAGCAGTTCTTC

J: TRBJ2-7
V: TRBV28
size: -
D: TRBD2
CDR3: CASSSAGGFHEQYF
DNA: TGTGCCAGCAGTTCGGCGGGAGGGTTCCACGAGCAGTACTTC